Presented here are 24 T cell receptor beta chains from one specimen sequenced in a study of PD-L1 blockade in urothelial cancer. The assay was immunoSEQ multiplex PCR, and TCRdb's table has in-frame clones only and misses some. The sample has about 38,000 clones; 90% are singletons. Source: PBMCs, taken around atezolizumab (anti-PD-L1) treatment. Receptors originate from a man in his 70s with urothelial cancer.

J is TRBJ2-7 and V is TRBV11-1; possible D gene TRBD2, 6 bases. Germline CDR1 SGHAT, CDR2 FQDESV (reference sequence). V was shortened by 5 bases and J by 1 base, with 18 bases between the two germline ends. The CDR3 sequence is 16 residues long. The CDR3 bases are TGTGCCAGCAGCCCAAGCGGGCGCTCCCAATCCTACGAGCAGTACTTC. It specifies CASSPSGRSQSYEQYF.

The rearrangement uses TRBV29-1 and TRBJ2-7; the match to TRBD1 covers 10 bases. Trimming took 3 bases from V and 6 from J; bases not matched to a gene: 5. CDR1 is SQVTM and CDR2 is ANQGSEA in the germline V gene. The CDR3 has 13 residues. Here the CDR3 reads CSVDAGQGIEQYF. In nucleotides, the CDR3 is TGCAGCGTTGATGCGGGACAGGGGATCGAGCAGTACTTC.

The chain joins TRBV28 to TRBJ1-1; TRBD1 matches at 9 bases. CDR3 size: 15 residues. Germline V gene data show CDR1 as MDHEN and CDR2 as SYDVKM. The junction had 11 bases not matched to a gene; V was cut back by 4 bases and J by 8 bases. CDR3 bases: TGTGCCAGCAGTTCCGGACAGGGGAGGGGGTCGGAAGCTTTCTTT. It specifies CASSSGQGRGSEAFF.

V is TRBV6-6 and J is TRBJ1-5; tentative D call: TRBD1 (5 bases). Trimming shortened V by 8 bases and J by 11 bases, and 22 bases separated the two germline ends. Germline lookup yields CDR1 MNHNY and CDR2 SVGAGI (reference sequence). CDR3 length equals 14 residues. This CDR3 reads CASAPLQSTGAQHF. CDR3 nucleotides: TGTGCCAGCGCCCCTTTACAGAGCACGGGGGCCCAGCATTTT.

This sequence joins TRBV27 and TRBJ2-7, with D unresolved. The CDR3 is made up of 13 amino acids. V was pared by 2 bases and J by 1 base, with 6 bases between. In germline, CDR1 is MNHEY, CDR2 SMNVEV (reference sequence). The CDR3 is CASSLVSSYEQYF. CDR3 sequence (DNA): TGTGCCAGCAGTTTAGTCTCTTCCTACGAGCAGTACTTC.

The chain couples TRBV9 to TRBJ2-7; D remains unclear. CDR1 is SGDLS and CDR2 is YYNGEE in the germline V gene. This CDR3 is built from 15 residues. Trimming took off 0 bases at V and 2 bases at J, with 12 bases between the two ends. CDR3 sequence (DNA): TGTGCCAGCAGCGTAGCCCCAGGCCAAACCTACGAGCAGTACTTC. Protein sequence: CASSVAPGQTYEQYF. Full variable domain (missing parts from reference TRBV9 and TRBJ2-7): DSGVTQTPKHLITATGQRVTLRCSPRSGDLSVYWYQQSLDQGLQFLIQYYNGEERAKGNILERFSAQQFPDLHSELNLSSLELGDSALYFCASSVAPGQTYEQYFGPGTRLTVT.

The chain joins TRBV9 to TRBJ1-1; perhaps TRBD1 as D (5 bases). Germline V gene sequence: CDR1 SGDLS, CDR2 YYNGEE. Trimming left V 0 bases short and J 0 bases short, with 9 bases between. The CDR3 covers 15 residues. The CDR3 region has the DNA TGTGCCAGCAGCGTAGTGTCAGGGTTGAACACTGAAGCTTTCTTT. It yields the protein CASSVVSGLNTEAFF.

This rearrangement joins TRBV7-9 to TRBJ2-1; TRBD1 matches at 9 bases. V dropped 5 bases and J dropped 8; count of bases not matched to a gene: 10. There are 15 residues in the CDR3. Germline CDR1 is SEHNR and CDR2 is FQNEAQ (reference sequence). The chain's CDR3 is CASSPFRDREDEQFF. For the CDR3, the DNA is TGTGCCAGCAGCCCATTCCGGGACAGGGAAGATGAGCAGTTCTTC.

The V call is TRBV7-8, the J call TRBJ2-7; possibly TRBD1 for D (6 bases). Looked up from germline, CDR1 is SGHVS and CDR2 is FQNEAQ. The CDR3 contains 13 residues. With 5 bases removed from V and 6 bases from J, the gap between germline ends came to 14 bases. As DNA, the CDR3 is TGTGCCAGCAGCGGGTTAAAAGGGGGCGAGCAGTACTTC. This sequence encodes CASSGLKGGEQYF.

The chain links TRBV12-2 to TRBJ1-4; the table assigns TRBD1, which was not confirmed against the DNA. TRBV12-2 is listed as a pseudogene. This CDR3 is 16 amino acids long. The CDR3 protein is CASRFERTGANEKLFF. DNA for the CDR3: TGTGCAAGTCGCTTCGAGCGGACAGGGGCTAATGAAAAACTGTTTTTT.

Written as DNA, the CDR3 is TGTGCCAGCACAGGGGATAACTACGAGCAGTACTTC. Translated: CASTGDNYEQYF. This chain links TRBV6-5 with TRBJ2-5; the D gene is possibly TRBD1 (6 bases). The tail of the sequence fits TRBJ2-7 better, so the J call may be wrong. This CDR3 has 12 amino acids. The germline gives CDR1 MNHEY, CDR2 SVGAGI.

The chain employs TRBV7-3 and TRBJ2-2; 9 positions match TRBD2. The CDR3 has 18 amino acids. J lost 1 base, V lost 5 bases, and 11 bases had no gene match. Per germline, CDR1 SGHTA and CDR2 FQGTGA. CDR3 sequence: CASSPTGGRARNTGELFF. The CDR3 DNA follows: TGTGCCAGCAGCCCTACTGGCGGGAGGGCCCGGAACACCGGGGAGCTGTTTTTT.

This chain joins TRBV5-1 and TRBJ2-3; D ambiguous. Trimming pared 2 bases from V and 1 base from J, leaving 5 bases between. The CDR3 covers 13 residues. Germline V gene data show CDR1 as SGHRS and CDR2 as YFSETQ. The CDR3 DNA is TGCGCCAGCAGCTTCCCGGGCACAGATACGCAGTATTTT. This gives the protein CASSFPGTDTQYF.

The chain uses TRBV5-4 and TRBJ2-1; 8 nucleotides match TRBD2. J was trimmed by 6 bases and V by 5 bases; bases with no gene match: 7. The CDR3 extends over 14 amino acids. Germline assignment: CDR1 SGHNT and CDR2 YYREEE (reference sequence). CDR3 coding DNA: TGTGCCAGCAGGACCGGACTAGCCCGCAATGAGCAGTTCTTC. Protein product: CASRTGLARNEQFF.

The V gene is TRBV7-9, the J gene TRBJ2-7; no definite D call. There are 13 residues in the CDR3. The germline CDR1 and CDR2 sequences are SEHNR and FQNEAQ (reference sequence). The V and J ends lost 1 base and 1 base respectively, with 5 bases between them. The CDR3 loop is CASSLDRSYEQYF. CDR3 coding DNA: TGTGCCAGCAGCTTAGACAGATCCTACGAGCAGTACTTC.

The J gene is TRBJ1-1, the V gene TRBV28, with 8 bases aligning to TRBD1. CDR1 and CDR2 from the germline V gene are MDHEN and SYDVKM. V gave up 6 bases and J gave up 6 bases; unmatched junction bases: 6. CDR3 length equals 13 residues. For the CDR3, the DNA is TGTGCCAGCAGAGGACAGGGATGGTCTGAAGCTTTCTTT. It codes for CASRGQGWSEAFF.

V gene TRBV30 combines with J gene TRBJ1-1, with D unclear. This CDR3 spans 15 amino acids. Trimming cost V 3 bases and J 5 bases, with 19 bases left between them. Germline-derived CDR1 and CDR2 are GTSNPN and SVGIG (reference sequence). The CDR3 is CAWRPGSGTGTEAFF. CDR3 DNA sequence: TGTGCCTGGAGGCCCGGATCTGGAACGGGAACTGAAGCTTTCTTT.

The chain joins TRBV19 to TRBJ2-2; the match to TRBD2 covers 11 bases. This CDR3 region has 16 residues. Germline V gene sequence: CDR1 LNHDA, CDR2 SQIVND (reference sequence). V was pared by 6 bases and J by 7 bases, with 10 bases of the junction left unmatched. The CDR3 sequence is CASRAPTSGIVGELFF. CDR3 DNA: TGTGCCAGTAGAGCTCCGACTAGCGGGATTGTCGGGGAGCTGTTTTTT.

This clone was detected a few times. J is TRBJ1-1 and V is TRBV27; possible D gene TRBD1, 5 bases. V lost 6 bases to trimming and J lost 7 bases, with 12 bases between them. This CDR3 is built from 12 residues. Germline V gene data show CDR1 as MNHEY and CDR2 as SMNVEV (reference sequence). CDR3 sequence (DNA): TGTGCCAGCAGCCGATTGGGGGGTGAAGCTTTCTTT. Translation gives CASSRLGGEAFF.

J is TRBJ1-2 and V is TRBV6-1; D call uncertain. The CDR3 length is 13 residues. CDR1 and CDR2 from the germline V gene are MNHNS and SASEGT. V lost 3 bases and J 2 bases, leaving 7 bases between the germline ends. The CDR3 bases are TGTGCCAGCAGTGACCTGGAGAACTATGGCTACACCTTC. Translated: CASSDLENYGYTF.

The chain couples TRBV9 to TRBJ2-1; D might be TRBD2 (5 bases). CDR1 and CDR2 (germline): SGDLS, YYNGEE. The CDR3 extends over 16 amino acids. Trimming pared 0 bases from V and 0 bases from J, leaving 10 bases between. CDR3 in DNA: TGTGCCAGCAGCGTAGGAACTAGTGTCTCCTACAATGAGCAGTTCTTC. Amino acids: CASSVGTSVSYNEQFF. The full variable domain, completed using reference TRBV9 and TRBJ2-1, is DSGVTQTPKHLITATGQRVTLRCSPRSGDLSVYWYQQSLDQGLQFLIQYYNGEERAKGNILERFSAQQFPDLHSELNLSSLELGDSALYFCASSVGTSVSYNEQFFGPGTRLTVL.

The rearrangement links TRBV6-6 to TRBJ2-7; D perhaps matches TRBD2 (5 bases). Deletions cut 5 bases from V and 6 bases from J, with 11 bases between. There are 12 residues in the CDR3. The V gene's germline CDR1 is MNHNY and CDR2 SVGAGI (reference sequence). The CDR3 here is CASSREFFEQYF. CDR3 sequence (DNA): TGTGCCAGCAGTAGGGAGTTTTTCGAGCAGTACTTC.

V usage is TRBV11-2 and J usage is TRBJ1-1; unclear D gene. V was clipped by 6 bases and J by 5 bases, with 13 bases between them. The CDR3 length is 13 residues. The germline gives CDR1 SGHAT, CDR2 FQNNGV. CDR3 DNA: TGTGCCAGCAGTCCCACGCAGAGGACTGAAGCTTTCTTT. Its protein is CASSPTQRTEAFF. Based on the CDR3 plus reference TRBV11-2 and TRBJ1-1, the full variable domain is EAGVAQSPRYKIIEKRQSVAFWCNPISGHATLYWYQQILGQGPKLLIQFQNNGVVDDSQLPKDRFSAERLKGVDSTLKIQPAKLEDSAVYLCASSPTQRTEAFFGQGTRLTVV.

V and J are TRBV5-1 and TRBJ2-2; 8 positions match TRBD1. The CDR3 length is 15 residues. Germline V lookup: CDR1 SGHRS, CDR2 YFSETQ. With V trimmed by 6 bases and J by 4 bases, 8 bases remained unmatched. CDR3 in amino acids: CASTGQGARTGELFF. The CDR3 nucleotides are TGCGCCAGCACGGGGCAGGGGGCGCGCACCGGGGAGCTGTTTTTT.